The clone carrying this T cell receptor beta chain was recorded once. In the source study's methods: Estimated nucleated cell counts came from reference gene primer amplification. Generated by immunoSEQ multiplex PCR, the TCRdb table keeps only in-frame clones and is missing some. V, J and clone size are those of that table, while D and trimming were read from the DNA. Of approximately 100,000 clones listed, approximately 84% are singletons. This sample stems from a study of blood T cell repertoires in COVID-19. Study details: Collection of acute and convalescent COVID-19 samples took place in the United States, Italy and Spain. From T cells, B-cell-depleted T cells, or PBMCs came the material, which was cDNA or gDNA.

V was pared by 6 bases and J by 1 base, with 24 bases between. Germline lookup yields CDR1 MGHRA and CDR2 YSYEKL. The CDR3 loop spans 18 amino acids. This chain uses TRBV4-1 with TRBJ1-1, with D possibly TRBD1 on 5 matching bases. The sequence was collected from a human donor in a cohort sampled during active COVID-19. The source material was peripheral blood. The CDR3 loop reads CASSSSFGQGGRNTEAFF. For the CDR3, the DNA is TGCGCCAGCAGTTCATCGTTTGGGCAGGGCGGTAGGAACACTGAAGCTTTCTTT.